The 13 T cell receptor beta chains listed next were all sequenced from one sample in a study of cytomegalovirus exposure and HLA in healthy donors. The PCR contained 60 Vbeta and 13 Jbeta primers. The protocol was immunoSEQ multiplex PCR, while the TCRdb copy is restricted to in-frame clones and leaves out a portion. This sample has around 150,000 clones; around 75% occur once, and the top ten carry 2.5% to 3.5%. What was sequenced was PBMCs. The source is a woman in her 50s in good health and CMV-seropositive.

The rearrangement links TRBV7-8 to TRBJ2-2; 9 nucleotides align to TRBD1. Germline V gives CDR1 SGHVS, CDR2 FQNEAQ. The CDR3 runs 17 residues. V was pared by 5 bases and J by 8 bases, with 15 bases of the junction left unmatched. CDR3 region: CASSPYSGTGLRGELFF. CDR3 in DNA: TGTGCCAGCAGCCCGTATTCCGGGACAGGGCTAAGAGGGGAGCTGTTTTTT.

The V and J genes are TRBV6-1 and TRBJ2-1; D perhaps matches TRBD1 (6 bases). Trimming removed 2 bases from V and 3 bases from J, with 11 bases in between. Germline V CDR1 and CDR2: MNHNS, SASEGT. The CDR3 is 15 residues long. The CDR3, as DNA: TGTGCCAGCAGTGAACGACAGGAGTACTACAATGAGCAGTTCTTC. As protein: CASSERQEYYNEQFF.

This clone was picked up a small number of times. The chain uses TRBV5-8 and TRBJ2-4; no definite D call. This CDR3 contains 14 residues. Deletions cut 6 bases from V and 1 base from J, with 11 bases between. Germline CDR1 reads SGHTS; CDR2 reads YDEGEE. The CDR3 nucleotides are TGTGCCAGCAACCTTTGGAGCGCCAAAAACATTCAGTACTTC. Protein sequence: CASNLWSAKNIQYF.

The count of this clone is one. This chain connects TRBV5-1 to TRBJ1-3, with 7 bases identical to TRBD1. CDR3 size: 16 residues. V shed 4 bases, J shed 4 bases, and the junction held 11 bases outside the gene matches. CDR1 and CDR2 (germline): SGHRS, YFSETQ. CDR3 sequence (DNA): TGCGCCAGCAGCATGGGACAGCCTTATGGCGGAAACACCATATATTTT. It translates to CASSMGQPYGGNTIYF.

The chain recombines TRBV4-1 with TRBJ2-7; D might be TRBD2 (6 bases). Trimming pared 4 bases from V and 7 bases from J, leaving 26 bases between. The V gene's germline CDR1 is MGHRA and CDR2 YSYEKL. CDR3 size: 17 residues. The CDR3: CASSRRWVGGETFEQYF. The CDR3 DNA sequence: TGCGCCAGCAGCCGCCGCTGGGTAGGCGGGGAGACCTTTGAGCAGTACTTC.

This clone was detected a few times. V usage is TRBV9 and J usage is TRBJ1-2; 7 nucleotides align to TRBD1. The germline V gene has CDR1 SGDLS and CDR2 YYNGEE. The CDR3 is 13 residues long. V was pared by 5 bases and J by 5 bases, with 6 bases of the junction left unmatched. In nucleotides, the CDR3 is TGTGCCAGCAGAGGGGGCGCGAGTTATGGCTACACCTTC. Translation: CASRGGASYGYTF.

The chain recombines TRBV15 with TRBJ2-5, with TRBD1 identical over 8 bases. CDR1 is LNHNV, CDR2 YYDKDF, per germline (reference sequence). Losses at the gene ends were 4 bases for V and 4 bases for J; bases not matched to a gene: 5. The CDR3 length is 14 residues. CDR3 loop: CATSIQGVRETQYF. CDR3 coding DNA: TGTGCCACCAGCATACAGGGGGTGAGAGAGACCCAGTACTTC.

The V and J genes are TRBV15 and TRBJ2-6, with a possible D match to TRBD1 (5 bases). The length of the CDR3 is 15 residues. V was clipped by 5 bases and J by 4 bases, with 12 bases between them. Germline V gene sequence: CDR1 LNHNV, CDR2 YYDKDF (reference sequence). The CDR3 nucleotides read TGTGCCACCAGCGCCCAGGGCTACGGGGCCAACGTCCTGACTTTC. This gives the protein CATSAQGYGANVLTF.

V gene TRBV21-1 combines with J gene TRBJ2-1; the table names TRBD2, a call not compared with the DNA. TRBV21-1 is a pseudogene segment. CDR3 length equals 15 residues. The CDR3 sequence is CASSGEKEDFNEQFF. The CDR3 DNA follows: TGTGCCAGCAGCGGGGAGAAGGAGGACTTCAATGAGCAGTTCTTC.

The chain links TRBV5-1 to TRBJ2-7, with a possible D match to TRBD1 (6 bases). CDR3 length equals 15 residues. Germline V CDR1 and CDR2: SGHRS, YFSETQ. V dropped 4 bases and J dropped 0 bases, with 14 bases sitting between them. The CDR3 sequence is CASSLTGLSSYEQYF. In nucleotides, the CDR3 is TGCGCCAGCAGCCTGACAGGATTAAGCTCCTACGAGCAGTACTTC. Filled out from reference TRBV5-1 and TRBJ2-7, the complete variable domain reads KAGVTQTPRYLIKTRGQQVTLSCSPISGHRSVSWYQQTPGQGLQFLFEYFSETQRNKGNFPGRFSGRQFSNSRSEMNVSTLELGDSALYLCASSLTGLSSYEQYFGPGTRLTVT.

The gene calls are TRBV18 and TRBJ2-7, with TRBD2 as a possible D gene (6 bases). With 2 bases removed from V and 4 bases from J, the gap between germline ends came to 12 bases. Germline CDR1 and CDR2: KGHSH and LQKENI. The CDR3 is 14 residues long. The CDR3 loop reads CASSPRGGRYEQYF. The CDR3 DNA follows: TGTGCCAGCTCACCAAGGGGAGGAAGGTACGAGCAGTACTTC.

This clone was observed a handful of times. The chain links TRBV30 to TRBJ1-2; TRBD1 might be the D (6 bases). The germline V gene has CDR1 GTSNPN and CDR2 SVGIG (reference sequence). This CDR3 is 13 amino acids long. Trimming left V 3 bases short and J 7 bases short, with 15 bases between. CDR3 bases: TGTGCCTGGAGCCTTAGGGGGGGCGGTGGCTACACCTTC. Its translation: CAWSLRGGGGYTF.

The chain recombines TRBV6-1 with TRBJ1-2; 9 bases line up with TRBD1. Germline V gene sequence: CDR1 MNHNS, CDR2 SASEGT. The CDR3 spans 13 residues. Trimming at V came to 5 bases and at J to 8 bases, leaving 6 bases not matched to a gene. The CDR3 DNA reads as TGTGCCAGCAGTCAACAGGGGGCCGAAGGCTACACCTTC. Protein sequence: CASSQQGAEGYTF.